This T cell receptor beta chain was captured in a study of cytomegalovirus exposure and HLA in healthy donors. General study results and limits: Previous analysis showed most TCR beta V segments were productive about 90% or about 30% of the time. Common viral pathogens seemed to be connected with several of the most significant clusters, according to a later analysis.

This clone turned up a few times. The antigen is unknown. Donors in the study were healthy people who gave bone marrow. With 60 Vbeta and 13 Jbeta primers, the PCR was carried out. Libraries were prepared by immunoSEQ multiplex PCR; TCRdb keeps only in-frame clonotypes and omits some of them. The data contain around 140,000 clones, 70% to 80% of them seen just once; the ten biggest clones take up 0.8% to 0.95%. Sequenced material: PBMCs. The TCR sequence derives from a woman aged 55-75 years in good health and CMV-seronegative.

CDR3 sequence: CASRQGYNSPLHF. For the CDR3, the DNA is TGTGCCAGCAGGCAGGGTTATAATTCACCCCTCCACTTT. V and J are TRBV2 and TRBJ1-6; D perhaps matches TRBD1 (5 bases). Trimming cost V 6 bases and J 4 bases, with 7 bases left between them. There are 13 residues in the CDR3. Germline-derived CDR1 and CDR2 are SNHLY and FYNNEI.